This T cell receptor beta chain was recovered during a study of blood T cell repertoires in COVID-19. Study background: Both acute and convalescent COVID-19 samples were obtained from the United States, Italy and Spain. PBMCs, B-cell-depleted T cells, or T cells provided the cDNA or gDNA that made up the material.

V lost 5 bases to trimming and J lost 5 bases; unmatched junction nucleotides: 18. The V gene's germline CDR1 is LGHDT and CDR2 YNNKEL (reference sequence). CDR3 length: 19 residues. How the authors handled the data: Using reference gene primer amplification, nucleated cell counts were estimated. The protocol was immunoSEQ multiplex PCR, while the TCRdb copy is restricted to in-frame clones and leaves out a portion. V, J and clone size are taken as reported in that table, and D and trimming were inferred from the DNA itself. The profile shows 220,000 or so clones, about 86% of them singletons. The clonotype comes from a woman aged 55 to 70 with acute or convalescent COVID-19. Sequenced material: peripheral blood. The chain recombines TRBV3-1 (or the pseudogene TRBV3-2) with TRBJ1-4; 9 bases fit TRBD1. The CDR3 is CASSSDRGKRLVGNEKLFF. As DNA, the CDR3 is TGTGCCAGCAGCTCGGACAGGGGAAAACGATTAGTCGGGAATGAAAAACTGTTTTTT.